This TCR beta chain was retrieved from a study of low-dose radiotherapy and immunotherapy resistance in tumors. For the study at large: It was every two weeks, one day before radiation and immunotherapy, that intravenous cyclophosphamide 200 mg/m2 was given.

The time point: before trial treatment. From germline, CDR1 is MDHEN and CDR2 SYDVKM. The V gene lost 6 bases and the J gene lost 6 bases, with 12 bases spanning the gap. This CDR3 comprises 14 residues. Primers used for first-strand cDNA, a TRAV- and TRBV-specific set, covered both alpha and beta chains. TCRs underwent around 20 PCR cycles of amplification with a constant-region primer and V-primer adapter. TCRdb reanalysed the reads using MiXCR and keeps one entry per CDR3 protein. The table has about 71,000 distinct CDR3 sequences, about a third seen once. The sample consisted of PBMCs, taken before treatment. V and J are TRBV28 and TRBJ1-6; D is undetermined. This TCR was recovered from a female donor with ovarian cancer. The CDR3 DNA reads TGTGCCAGCAGCAAATATCCCCCTAATTCACCCCTCCACTTT. Protein: CASSKYPPNSPLHF.